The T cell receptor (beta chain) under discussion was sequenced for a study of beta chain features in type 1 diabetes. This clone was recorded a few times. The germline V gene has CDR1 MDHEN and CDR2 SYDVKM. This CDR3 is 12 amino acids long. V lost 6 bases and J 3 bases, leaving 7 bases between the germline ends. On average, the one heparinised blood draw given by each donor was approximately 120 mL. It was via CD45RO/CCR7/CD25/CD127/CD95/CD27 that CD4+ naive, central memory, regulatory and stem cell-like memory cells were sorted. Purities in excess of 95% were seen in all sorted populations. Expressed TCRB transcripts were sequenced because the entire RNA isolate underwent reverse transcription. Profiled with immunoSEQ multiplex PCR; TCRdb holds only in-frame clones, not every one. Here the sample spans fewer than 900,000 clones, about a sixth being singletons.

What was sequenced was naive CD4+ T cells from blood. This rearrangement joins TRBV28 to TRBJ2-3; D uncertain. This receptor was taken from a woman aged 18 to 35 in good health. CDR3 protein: CASSQRTDTQYF. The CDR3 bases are TGTGCCAGCAGCCAACGGACAGATACGCAGTATTTT.